This T cell receptor beta chain was recovered during a study of T cells after yellow fever vaccination. Study details: Any fraction with a low cell number was prepared using SMART-Seq v4 Ultra Low Input.

Study-level findings and limits: Peak timing came faster in the weaker secondary response, day 5 versus 15. Just a small share of clonotypes turned up in the CD4 compartment as well as the CD8 compartment.

The V and J ends lost 7 bases and 6 bases respectively, with 14 bases between them. Germline V gene lookup returns CDR1 MNHNS and CDR2 SASEGT. The CDR3 is 13 amino acids. Regarding this clonotype: Its antigen is currently unknown.

It was through 5'RACE template switching that TCR cDNA was made, with a universal primer site and UMIs added. TCRdb re-called the 5' RACE reads through MiXCR, storing one row per CDR3 protein. This sample has 300,000 to 450,000 distinct CDR3 sequences, with 7% to 10% found just once. The sequenced sample was PBMCs, obtained approximately 47 days after the first yellow fever vaccination. The receptor's source is a man younger than 35 who received the YFV17D yellow fever vaccine. V and J are TRBV6-1 and TRBJ2-3, with TRBD2 as a possible D gene (6 bases). Here the CDR3 reads CASNPGTSDTQYF. CDR3 nucleotide sequence: TGTGCCAGCAATCCTGGGACTTCTGATACGCAGTATTTT.